This T cell receptor beta chain originates from a study of cytomegalovirus exposure and HLA in healthy donors. About the research overall: Across about 400 genotyped donors, roughly 85% landed in the Caucasian-associated ancestry cluster. Study-wide results and limits: One cluster of highly shared sequence variants probably arose as a sequencing artifact. A previous analysis found most TCR beta V segments productive roughly 87% or roughly 30% of the time.

The PCR used 60 Vbeta and 13 Jbeta primers. Clones were sequenced by immunoSEQ multiplex PCR, and TCRdb holds only the in-frame ones, with some missing. The sample carries about 140,000 clones, over 75% recorded once. To note about this clone: The antigen remains unidentified.

CDR1 and CDR2 from the germline V gene are SGHNT and YENEEA. The junction had 5 bases not matched to a gene; V was cut back by 6 bases and J by 4 bases. The CDR3 covers 13 residues. The origin of this receptor is a man younger than 40 in good health. The genes are TRBV11-3 and TRBJ2-7; 8 positions match TRBD1. The sequenced material came from PBMCs. DNA for the CDR3: TGTGCCAGCAGACGACAGGGGAGATACGAGCAGTACTTC. Its protein product is CASRRQGRYEQYF.